A single sample is the source of the 20 T cell receptor beta chains below, sequenced in a study of identical twins. In TCRdb, the 5' RACE reads were re-called with MiXCR into one record per CDR3 protein. The sample has hundreds of thousands of distinct CDR3 sequences, 8.6% seen once. This sample was shared with a second study, whose subject was yellow fever vaccine responses in identical twins.

The sample taken for sequencing was PBMCs. The source of these receptors is a woman younger than 30 in good health.

This clonotype has more than one count but fewer than ten. The gene calls are TRBV3-1 and TRBJ2-7; D is unresolved. Trimming took 4 bases from V and 6 from J, leaving 10 bases between them. Germline CDR1 reads LGHDT; CDR2 reads YNNKEL (reference sequence). The CDR3 totals 12 residues. The CDR3 DNA sequence: TGTGCCAGCAGCCTGTCCCCCTCCGAGCAGTACTTC. Its translation: CASSLSPSEQYF.

V usage is TRBV5-1 and J usage is TRBJ2-5; tentative D call: TRBD2 (5 bases). Germline-derived CDR1 and CDR2 are SGHRS and YFSETQ. The CDR3 consists of 16 residues. V was shortened by 4 bases and J by 5 bases, with 21 bases between the two germline ends. Written as DNA, the CDR3 is TGCGCCAGCAGCGCAGGACTGACAACGGCGCGGGAGACCCAGTACTTC. Protein product: CASSAGLTTARETQYF. The complete variable domain, with remaining parts taken from reference TRBV5-1 and TRBJ2-5, reads KAGVTQTPRYLIKTRGQQVTLSCSPISGHRSVSWYQQTPGQGLQFLFEYFSETQRNKGNFPGRFSGRQFSNSRSEMNVSTLELGDSALYLCASSAGLTTARETQYFGPGTRLLVL.

V usage is TRBV7-8 and J usage is TRBJ1-1, with D perhaps TRBD1 (5 bases). The CDR3 contains 16 residues. Germline V CDR1 and CDR2: SGHVS, FQNEAQ. Trimming removed 2 bases at V and 1 base at J, with 14 bases between. CDR3 residues: CASSLRVRQGNTEAFF. DNA for the CDR3: TGTGCCAGCAGCTTAAGAGTGAGGCAGGGGAACACTGAAGCTTTCTTT.

V and J are TRBV5-1 and TRBJ2-7; 7 positions match TRBD1. Germline-derived CDR1 and CDR2 are SGHRS and YFSETQ. The CDR3 totals 19 residues. J lost 0 bases, V lost 0 bases, and 15 bases had no gene match. The CDR3 nucleotides are TGCGCCAGCAGCTTGGTTGCAGGGTTCCGGACAGGTCGCTCCTACGAGCAGTACTTC. Amino acid sequence: CASSLVAGFRTGRSYEQYF.

This clonotype was recorded only once. This chain links TRBV28 with TRBJ2-2, with 11 bases that match TRBD2. The J segment lost 3 bases and the V segment lost 4 bases, leaving 7 bases of the junction unmatched. Germline CDR1 is MDHEN and CDR2 is SYDVKM. This CDR3 comprises 17 residues. The CDR3, as DNA: TGTGCCAGCAGTTCGCCAGGACTAGCGGGTTACACCGGGGAGCTGTTTTTT. As protein: CASSSPGLAGYTGELFF.

Only a few counts were recorded for this clonotype. This rearrangement joins TRBV6-1 to TRBJ1-4, with no clear D. Trimming shortened V by 6 bases and J by 11 bases, and 16 bases separated the two germline ends. Germline V gene sequence: CDR1 MNHNS, CDR2 SASEGT. CDR3 size: 13 residues. CDR3 bases: TGTGCCAGCAGCCGAAACTCCCTCGGGAAACTGTTTTTT. It translates to CASSRNSLGKLFF.

This clonotype was detected ten times or more. The V gene is TRBV20-1, the J gene TRBJ2-1; D possibly corresponds to TRBD2 (6 bases). This CDR3 has 12 residues. CDR1 and CDR2 from the germline V gene are DFQATT and SNEGSKA (reference sequence). V lost 3 bases and J 8 bases, leaving 11 bases between the germline ends. Here the CDR3 DNA reads TGCAGTGCTAGGGAGGGGATGGATGAGCAGTTCTTC. Translated, it gives CSAREGMDEQFF.

The J gene is TRBJ1-3, the V gene TRBV5-1; 9 nucleotides align to TRBD1. CDR1 and CDR2 from the germline V gene are SGHRS and YFSETQ. The CDR3 spans 15 residues. V lost 0 bases to trimming and J lost 2 bases; unmatched junction nucleotides: 0. CDR3 nucleotide sequence: TGCGCCAGCAGCTTGGGACAGGGGGCTGGAAACACCATATATTTT. Translation gives CASSLGQGAGNTIYF.

This clonotype was observed a few times. The chain joins TRBV7-9 to TRBJ2-7; TRBD2 aligns across 7 bases. CDR3 length: 14 amino acids. Unmatched junction bases numbered 4, after V lost 2 bases and J lost 3 bases. Per germline, CDR1 SEHNR and CDR2 FQNEAQ (reference sequence). The CDR3 loop reads CASSLNGGSYEQYF. CDR3 in DNA: TGTGCCAGCAGCTTAAACGGCGGGAGCTACGAGCAGTACTTC. The full variable domain, in which reference TRBV7-9 and TRBJ2-7 provide the parts outside the CDR3, is DTGVSQNPRHKITKRGQNVTFRCDPISEHNRLYWYRQTLGQGPEFLTYFQNEAQLEKSRLLSDRFSAERPKGSFSTLEIQRTEQGDSAMYLCASSLNGGSYEQYFGPGTRLTVT.

With regard to this clonotype: This could be a read error, since a much larger clone is one nucleotide away. The rearrangement links TRBV10-3 to TRBJ2-7; D remains ambiguous. Germline V CDR1 and CDR2: ENHRY, SYGVKD. The CDR3 covers 11 residues. Here the CDR3 DNA reads TGTGGCATCAAGGGCTCCTACGAGCAGTACTTC. It translates to CGIKGSYEQYF.

Only a few counts were recorded for this clonotype. One junction end disagrees with the germline gene, perhaps due to a read error. This chain joins TRBV7-2 and TRBJ2-3; D is possibly TRBD2 (6 bases). Germline CDR1 and CDR2: SGHTA and FQGNSA. The CDR3 consists of 15 residues. The CDR3 nucleotides read TGTGCCAGCAGCCTAGCGTCCACCCTCACAGATACGCAGTATTTT. It yields the protein CASSLASTLTDTQYF. The variable domain in full, with the rest retrieved from reference TRBV7-2 and TRBJ2-3, is GAGVSQSPSNKVTEKGKDVELRCDPISGHTALYWYRQSLGQGLEFLIYFQGNSAPDKSGLPSDRFSAERTGGSVSTLTIQRTQQEDSAVYLCASSLASTLTDTQYFGPGTRLTVL.

This clonotype showed up many times. This chain uses TRBV29-1 with TRBJ2-1; 9 bases agree with TRBD2. Unmatched junction bases numbered 12, after V lost 8 bases and J lost 4 bases. The length of the CDR3 is 15 residues. CDR1 and CDR2 from the germline V gene are SQVTM and ANQGSEA. The CDR3 region has the DNA TGCAGCTCTTCTTCTCCGGCGGGAGGGTACAATGAGCAGTTCTTC. This sequence encodes CSSSSPAGGYNEQFF.

DNA for the CDR3: TGCGCCAGCAGCCCAAGCGGGAGCTGGCAAGAGACCCAGTACTTC. It codes for CASSPSGSWQETQYF. The V call is TRBV5-1, the J call TRBJ2-5, with TRBD2 identical over 8 bases. The CDR3 totals 15 residues. Losses at the gene ends were 4 bases for V and 2 bases for J; bases not matched to a gene: 7. Germline V gene lookup returns CDR1 SGHRS and CDR2 YFSETQ.

The V gene is TRBV9, the J gene TRBJ1-4; D is unclear. V lost 0 bases and J lost 7, with 10 bases in between. This CDR3 has 14 amino acids. The germline CDR1 and CDR2 sequences are SGDLS and YYNGEE. Here the CDR3 DNA reads TGTGCCAGCAGCGTAGGTGGTAACCCTGAAAAACTGTTTTTT. Protein: CASSVGGNPEKLFF.

This clonotype was observed a handful of times. V gene TRBV2 combines with J gene TRBJ2-3; 8 bases line up with TRBD2. The CDR3 sequence is 15 residues long. The germline CDR1 and CDR2 sequences are SNHLY and FYNNEI. Unmatched junction bases numbered 6, after V lost 7 bases and J lost 0 bases. This CDR3 reads CASIKRGSSTDTQYF. In DNA form, the CDR3 reads TGTGCCAGCATTAAGCGGGGGTCTAGCACAGATACGCAGTATTTT.

V gene TRBV20-1 combines with J gene TRBJ2-7; 8 positions agree with TRBD2. The J segment lost 3 bases and the V segment lost 2 bases, leaving 12 bases of the junction unmatched. Germline values: CDR1 DFQATT, CDR2 SNEGSKA (reference sequence). The CDR3 length is 16 residues. Here the CDR3 reads CSARNARRSGVYEQYF. The CDR3 coding sequence is TGCAGTGCTAGAAATGCGCGACGTAGCGGGGTCTACGAGCAGTACTTC.

The sample holds one count of this clonotype. This rearrangement joins TRBV3-1 to TRBJ2-7; TRBD1 agrees at 7 bases. The CDR3 covers 15 residues. Germline-derived CDR1 and CDR2 are LGHDT and YNNKEL (reference sequence). V was pared by 4 bases and J by 4 bases, with 10 bases of the junction left unmatched. The CDR3 protein is CASSPPWTGSYEQYF. Written as DNA, the CDR3 is TGTGCCAGCAGCCCACCCTGGACAGGTTCGTACGAGCAGTACTTC.

There are many counts of this clonotype. The genes are TRBV12-3 or TRBV12-4 and TRBJ2-7; D gene uncertain. Trimming stripped 5 bases from V and 0 bases from J, with 8 bases between. CDR3 length: 13 residues. Here the CDR3 DNA reads TGTGCCAGCAGTCGGGCTAGCTCCTACGAGCAGTACTTC. This codes for CASSRASSYEQYF.

In this sample, this clonotype turned up many times. The chain links TRBV2 to TRBJ2-1, with a tentative D call TRBD2 (6 bases). This CDR3 spans 13 amino acids. Germline CDR1 reads SNHLY; CDR2 reads FYNNEI. Trimming cost V 6 bases and J 9 bases, with 15 bases left between them. The CDR3 is CASRGTPTGEQFF. The CDR3 nucleotides read TGTGCCAGCAGAGGGACTCCCACGGGTGAGCAGTTCTTC.

The CDR3 sequence: CSAKQGLEQFF. The CDR3 DNA reads as TGCAGCGCCAAACAGGGGCTTGAGCAGTTCTTC. The rearrangement uses TRBV20-1 and TRBJ2-1; 7 nucleotides match TRBD1. Germline-derived CDR1 and CDR2 are DFQATT and SNEGSKA (reference sequence). The CDR3 loop spans 11 amino acids.